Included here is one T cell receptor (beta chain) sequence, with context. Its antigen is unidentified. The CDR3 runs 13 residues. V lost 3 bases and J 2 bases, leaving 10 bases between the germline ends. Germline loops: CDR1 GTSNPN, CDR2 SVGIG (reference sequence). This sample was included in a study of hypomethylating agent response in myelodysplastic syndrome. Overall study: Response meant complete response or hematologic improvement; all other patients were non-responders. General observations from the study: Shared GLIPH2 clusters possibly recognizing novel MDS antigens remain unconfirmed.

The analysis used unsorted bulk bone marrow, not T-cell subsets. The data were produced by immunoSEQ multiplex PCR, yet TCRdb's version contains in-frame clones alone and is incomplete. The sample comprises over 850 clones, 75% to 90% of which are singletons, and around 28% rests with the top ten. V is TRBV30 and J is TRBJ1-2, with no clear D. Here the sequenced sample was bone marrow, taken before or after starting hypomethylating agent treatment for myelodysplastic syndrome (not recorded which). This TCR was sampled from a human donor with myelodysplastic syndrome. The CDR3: CAWSHGGNYGYTF. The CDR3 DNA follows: TGTGCCTGGAGCCACGGCGGGAACTATGGCTACACCTTC.